This TCR beta chain was sequenced for a study of CD8+ T cells in alopecia areata. Study-wide background: Among treated patients, oral tofacitinib was administered at 5 to 10 mg twice daily.

As the sequencing template, cDNA was produced by extracting RNA and reverse transcribing it. Produced via immunoSEQ multiplex PCR; TCRdb's table is partial and in-frame only. Of about 200,000 clones listed, more than 45% are singletons. Per the germline V gene, CDR1 is MGHDK and CDR2 is SYGVNS. The CDR3 covers 17 residues. V lost 2 bases, J lost 3 bases, and 11 bases stayed unmatched. The source is a human donor with alopecia areata. This chain uses TRBV25-1 with TRBJ2-3; TRBD1 aligns across 7 bases. This sample comprised CD4+ T cells sorted from blood, obtained at week 0. The CDR3: CASSENLRDSFTDTQYF. The CDR3 bases are TGTGCCAGCAGTGAAAATTTGAGGGACAGCTTTACAGATACGCAGTATTTT.